A single sample is the source of the 22 T cell receptor beta chains below, sequenced in a study of spatial heterogeneity in lung cancer (dated by TCRdb to the late 2010s). What these receptors recognize is not known. Overall study outcomes, separate from this receptor: The tumor nonsynonymous mutation count correlated with the number of expanded alpha and beta TCRs within the tumor.

Library prep was done by 5' RACE. Reads for this sample came from a NextSeq 500. TCRdb passed the public sequencing reads through fastp at Q25 and MiXCR, retaining productive beta sequences. Entries that share a CDR3 protein sequence are merged under the most common genes and DNA. The table for this sample lists 13,000 to 15,000 distinct CDR3 sequences; 4.7% of them were counted only once. Clones ranked in the top ten supply approximately 20% of the sample. The intended sense of this specimen's time point label: sample taken at primary tumor resection. The sequencing used lung tumor tissue, collected at surgery. The receptors were gathered from a female donor with early-stage non-small cell lung cancer.

This clonotype counts as medium-sized. As an off-target read in a library built for alpha chains, this beta chain has a frequency of little significance. The gene calls are TRBV3-1 and TRBJ1-4; D uncertain. Germline CDR1 reads LGHDT; CDR2 reads YNNKEL (reference sequence). With 1 base removed from V and 3 bases from J, the gap between germline ends came to 3 bases. This CDR3 is built from 13 residues. Here the CDR3 reads CASSQGSNEKLFF. The CDR3 DNA reads TGTGCCAGCAGCCAAGGTTCTAATGAAAAACTGTTTTTT. Using reference TRBV3-1 and TRBJ1-4 for the parts outside the CDR3, the full variable domain is DTAVSQTPKYLVTQMGNDKSIKCEQNLGHDTMYWYKQDSKKFLKIMFSYNNKELIINETVPNRFSPKSPDKAHLNLHINSLELGDSAVYFCASSQGSNEKLFFGSGTQLSVL.

This clonotype was picked up many times. Because the library targeted alpha chains, this beta chain is an off-target read whose size means little. The V call is TRBV7-2, the J call TRBJ2-5; the D call may be TRBD1 or TRBD2 (5 bases each). CDR1 is SGHTA, CDR2 FQGNSA, per germline. Trimming took 4 bases from V and 6 from J, leaving 12 bases between them. This CDR3 is 13 amino acids long. This chain's CDR3 is CASSSGTAKTQYF. The DNA for the CDR3 is TGTGCCAGCAGCTCCGGGACCGCCAAGACCCAGTACTTC. Variable domain in full (rest from reference TRBV7-2 and TRBJ2-5): GAGVSQSPSNKVTEKGKDVELRCDPISGHTALYWYRQSLGQGLEFLIYFQGNSAPDKSGLPSDRFSAERTGGSVSTLTIQRTQQEDSAVYLCASSSGTAKTQYFGPGTRLLVL.

Of note for this clonotype: This beta chain was picked up by a library intended for alpha chains and is off target, so its count carries little meaning. The chain joins TRBV7-9 to TRBJ1-6; D not certain. Germline loops: CDR1 SEHNR, CDR2 FQNEAQ (reference sequence). The CDR3 runs to 16 residues. Between the trimmed V and J ends, which lost 1 base and 4 bases, there was a span of 11 bases. The CDR3, as DNA: TGTGCCAGCAGCTTAGGTGCCGGGTTTTATAATTCACCCCTCCACTTT. Amino acid sequence: CASSLGAGFYNSPLHF.

This clonotype was recorded many times. This beta chain represents an off-target read in a library built for alpha chains; its size is of limited meaning. The gene calls are TRBV7-6 and TRBJ1-1; D is unresolved. Deletions cut 0 bases from V and 4 bases from J, with 6 bases between. From germline, CDR1 is SGHVS and CDR2 FNYEAQ. CDR3 length: 13 amino acids. CDR3: CASSLALGTEAFF. The CDR3 region has the DNA TGTGCCAGCAGCTTAGCGCTTGGCACTGAAGCTTTCTTT.

This clonotype was counted at least ten times. This beta chain is off target for a library built for alpha chains, so its abundance means little. CDR3 nucleotides: TGCAGCGCCAGGGGGGGTATCCTTAATGAAAAACTGTTTTTT. Its translation: CSARGGILNEKLFF. The chain employs TRBV29-1 and TRBJ1-4; 7 nucleotides match TRBD1. CDR1 is SQVTM, CDR2 ANQGSEA, per germline. The CDR3 runs to 14 residues. J was trimmed by 4 bases and V by 7 bases; bases with no gene match: 9.

This clonotype was counted many times. A library made for alpha chains picked up this beta chain off target, so its size means little. V is TRBV20-1 and J is TRBJ2-1, with TRBD1 matching 10 bases. CDR3 size: 13 residues. Germline V gene data show CDR1 as DFQATT and CDR2 as SNEGSKA (reference sequence). CDR3 in amino acids: CRVPGQGNNEQFF. DNA for the CDR3: TGCAGGGTACCGGGACAGGGGAACAATGAGCAGTTCTTC.

This clonotype was detected ten times or more. In a library made to pick up alpha chains, this beta chain is a stray read with a size that means little. The rearrangement uses TRBV6-2 or TRBV6-3 and TRBJ1-1, with TRBD1 identical over 10 bases. With V trimmed by 2 bases and J by 6 bases, 0 bases remained unmatched. CDR1 is MNHEY, CDR2 SVGEGT, per germline. The CDR3 is 13 amino acids. CDR3 in DNA: TGTGCCAGCAGTTACGGGACAGGGGCTGAAGCTTTCTTT. Encoded protein: CASSYGTGAEAFF.

This clonotype occurred many times. This beta chain is an off-target read within a library intended for alpha chains, so its frequency means little. The chain employs TRBV5-1 and TRBJ2-7; D uncertain. The V end was cut by 0 bases, the J end by 2 bases, with 9 bases between. The CDR3 contains 14 residues. In germline, CDR1 is SGHRS, CDR2 YFSETQ. The CDR3 bases are TGCGCCAGCAGCTTGGCCGGGCAGCCCTACGAGCAGTACTTC. Its protein product is CASSLAGQPYEQYF.

Many counts were recorded for this clonotype. The library was prepared for alpha chains; this beta chain is a stray read, so its frequency means little. V gene TRBV7-6 combines with J gene TRBJ2-5, with a possible D match to TRBD2 (6 bases). V lost 5 bases to trimming and J lost 5 bases, with 12 bases between them. The CDR3 spans 13 residues. Germline V gene data show CDR1 as SGHVS and CDR2 as FNYEAQ. CDR3 amino acids: CASSPGLRETQYF. DNA of the CDR3: TGTGCCAGCAGCCCGGGACTGCGGGAGACCCAGTACTTC.

About this clonotype itself: The library was built for alpha chains, so this beta chain is an off-target read and its size means little. The V call is TRBV6-5, the J call TRBJ2-7, with TRBD1 matching 9 bases. The V segment lost 6 bases and the J segment 3 bases; nucleotides outside the gene matches: 6. The germline gives CDR1 MNHEY, CDR2 SVGAGI. The CDR3 runs to 14 residues. The CDR3 region is CASSETGGIYEQYF. The CDR3 nucleotides read TGTGCCAGCAGCGAGACAGGGGGTATCTACGAGCAGTACTTC.

This clonotype has at least ten counts. This beta chain is a stray read from a library made for alpha chains; its abundance is not meaningful. The chain uses TRBV2 and TRBJ2-2; the D gene is possibly TRBD2 (5 bases). Trimming stripped 6 bases from V and 6 bases from J, with 11 bases between. Germline V gives CDR1 SNHLY, CDR2 FYNNEI. The CDR3 is 13 amino acids. DNA of the CDR3: TGTGCCAGCAGCTTTGCCGGGGCCGGGGAGCTGTTTTTT. It encodes CASSFAGAGELFF.

This clonotype was seen at least ten times. Within a library made for alpha chains, this beta chain is off target, and its count is uninformative. The chain carries TRBV2 and TRBJ2-1, with TRBD2 matching over 16 bases. Trimming took 9 bases from V and 7 from J; bases not matched to a gene: 18. From germline, CDR1 is SNHLY and CDR2 FYNNEI. This CDR3 contains 19 residues. This CDR3 is CASGRDPGLAGGLQNEQFF. The CDR3 nucleotides are TGTGCCAGTGGCAGGGATCCGGGACTAGCGGGGGGGCTTCAGAATGAGCAGTTCTTC.

With respect to this clonotype: This beta chain was picked up by a library intended for alpha chains and is off target, so its count carries little meaning. The V call is TRBV2, the J call TRBJ1-5, with D possibly matching TRBD1 (6 bases). Germline CDR1 is SNHLY and CDR2 is FYNNEI. This CDR3 has 15 amino acids. V lost 4 bases and J lost 5, with 15 bases in between. CDR3 sequence: CASSGQQGWDQPQHF. The CDR3 DNA reads as TGTGCCAGCAGTGGCCAACAGGGCTGGGATCAGCCCCAGCATTTT.

This clonotype was counted between two and nine times. In a library made to pick up alpha chains, this beta chain is a stray read with a size that means little. The chain recombines TRBV12-3 or TRBV12-4 with TRBJ1-4; D gene unclear. V shed 5 bases and J shed 5 bases, with 9 bases lying between them. This CDR3 comprises 13 residues. CDR3 coding DNA: TGTGCCAGCAGTCAAGGGCAAAATGAAAAACTGTTTTTT. Its translation is CASSQGQNEKLFF.

As for this clonotype: A much larger clone differs by one base, so this may be a read error. This beta chain slipped into a library made for alpha chains as a stray read, so its size is not meaningful. The CDR3 protein is CSAQHGNQPQHF. CDR3 nucleotide sequence: TGCAGCGCTCAGCATGGCAATCAGCCCCAGCATTTT. J is TRBJ1-5 and V is TRBV29-1; D gene uncertain. Germline V lookup: CDR1 SQVTM, CDR2 ANQGSEA. V lost 7 bases to trimming and J lost 2 bases, with 9 bases between them. The length of the CDR3 is 12 residues.

This clonotype was recorded at least ten times. This beta chain is an unintended read in a library built for alpha chains; its size means little. The chain combines TRBV5-1 with TRBJ2-7; TRBD1 aligns across 7 bases. Trimming removed 4 bases from V and 0 bases from J; junction bases left unmatched: 16. CDR1 and CDR2 (germline): SGHRS, YFSETQ. The CDR3 is made up of 18 amino acids. As DNA, the CDR3 is TGCGCCAGCAGCGGAGCGTTATTCCTCGGGACAGACTCCTACGAGCAGTACTTC. Amino acid sequence: CASSGALFLGTDSYEQYF.

In its sample, this clonotype was seen many times. Germline and junction disagree at one end, which may indicate a read error. In a library made to pick up alpha chains, this beta chain is a stray read with a size that means little. The V gene is TRBV5-1, the J gene TRBJ2-7, with D hard to call. The germline CDR1 and CDR2 sequences are SGHRS and YFSETQ. The CDR3 contains 11 residues. The CDR3 spells CASNLAGVQYF. In DNA form, the CDR3 reads TGCGCCAGCAACTTGGCTGGGGTGCAGTACTTC. The whole variable domain, filled in from reference TRBV5-1 and TRBJ2-7, reads KAGVTQTPRYLIKTRGQQVTLSCSPISGHRSVSWYQQTPGQGLQFLFEYFSETQRNKGNFPGRFSGRQFSNSRSEMNVSTLELGDSALYLCASNLAGVQYFGPGTRLTVT.

This clonotype has at least ten counts. This beta chain came through as a stray read in a library set up for alpha chains, and its size says little. The rearrangement joins TRBV10-2 to TRBJ2-5; tentatively, D is TRBD1 (6 bases). V was pared by 6 bases and J by 0 bases, with 11 bases between. This CDR3 is 14 amino acids long. In germline, CDR1 is WSHSY, CDR2 SAAADI. CDR3 in amino acids: CASSKGHNQETQYF. DNA for the CDR3: TGCGCCAGCAGCAAGGGACACAACCAAGAGACCCAGTACTTC.

This clonotype was seen only a few times. A library made for alpha chains picked up this beta chain off target, so its size means little. The CDR3 coding sequence is TGTGCCAGCAGGTCTGGAAACACCATATATTTT. It specifies CASRSGNTIYF. The chain couples TRBV11-2 to TRBJ1-3, with unresolved D. The V end was cut by 6 bases, the J end by 1 base, with 1 base between. The CDR3 is 11 amino acids. Germline values: CDR1 SGHAT, CDR2 FQNNGV.

This clonotype was recorded at least ten times. Being off target in a library aimed at alpha chains, this beta chain has a size of little meaning. This sequence joins TRBV6-1 and TRBJ2-2; 10 bases agree with TRBD1. The V segment lost 5 bases and the J segment 7 bases; nucleotides outside the gene matches: 7. CDR3 length: 15 amino acids. CDR1 and CDR2 (germline): MNHNS, SASEGT. In nucleotides, the CDR3 is TGTGCCAGCAGTTACGACAGGGGGCGAAGCGGGGAGCTGTTTTTT. Amino acid sequence: CASSYDRGRSGELFF.

This clonotype showed up many times. This beta chain turned up in a library designed for alpha chains; as an off-target read, its abundance says little. The chain links TRBV28 to TRBJ2-4; the D is unclear. CDR1 is MDHEN and CDR2 is SYDVKM in the germline V gene. Trimming took off 5 bases at V and 3 bases at J, with 17 bases between the two ends. The CDR3 runs to 16 residues. The CDR3 DNA reads as TGTGCCAGCAGTCCCCTTGGTCATATACTCAAAAACATTCAGTACTTC. The encoded protein is CASSPLGHILKNIQYF. Complete variable domain (other parts from reference TRBV28 and TRBJ2-4): DVKVTQSSRYLVKRTGEKVFLECVQDMDHENMFWYRQDPGLGLRLIYFSYDVKMKEKGDIPEGYSVSREKKERFSLILESASTNQTSMYLCASSPLGHILKNIQYFGAGTRLSVL.

This clonotype has ten or more counts. This beta chain lies outside the target of a library built for alpha chains; its clone size means little. The chain is built from TRBV30 and TRBJ2-3; 7 nucleotides line up with TRBD1. Unmatched junction bases numbered 4, after V lost 5 bases and J lost 5 bases. The CDR3 is made up of 12 amino acids. Looked up from germline, CDR1 is GTSNPN and CDR2 is SVGIG (reference sequence). CDR3 nucleotides: TGTGCCTGGGAGAACAGGGGAGATACGCAGTATTTT. As protein: CAWENRGDTQYF.